The present TCR beta chain was sequenced within a study of cytomegalovirus exposure and HLA in healthy donors. The PCR ran on 60 Vbeta and 13 Jbeta primers. The method was immunoSEQ multiplex PCR; TCRdb's version includes in-frame clones alone and lacks a portion of them. Of some 150,000 clones listed, about 88% are singletons. Material for sequencing was PBMCs. The TCR originated in a woman under 30 in good health and CMV-seronegative.

CDR3 nucleotide sequence: TGTGCCAGCGGACTGGAAAGCTCCTATAATTCACCCCTCCACTTT. It encodes CASGLESSYNSPLHF. The V and J genes are TRBV19 and TRBJ1-6; D gene ambiguous. Germline CDR1 reads LNHDA; CDR2 reads SQIVND (reference sequence). Trimming took 9 bases from V and 0 from J, leaving 12 bases between them. The CDR3 extends over 15 amino acids.